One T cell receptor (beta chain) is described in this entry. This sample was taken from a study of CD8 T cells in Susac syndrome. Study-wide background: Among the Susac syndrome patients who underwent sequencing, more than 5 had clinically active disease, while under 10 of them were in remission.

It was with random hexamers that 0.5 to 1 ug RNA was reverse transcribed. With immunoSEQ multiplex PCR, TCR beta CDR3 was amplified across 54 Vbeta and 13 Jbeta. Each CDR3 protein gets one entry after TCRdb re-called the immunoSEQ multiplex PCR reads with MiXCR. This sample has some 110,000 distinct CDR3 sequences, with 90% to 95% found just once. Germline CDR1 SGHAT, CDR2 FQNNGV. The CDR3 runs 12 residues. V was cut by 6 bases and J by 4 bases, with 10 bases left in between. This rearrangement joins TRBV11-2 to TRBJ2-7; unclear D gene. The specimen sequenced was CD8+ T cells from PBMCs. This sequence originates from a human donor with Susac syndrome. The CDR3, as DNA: TGTGCCAGCAGACACGGAATTTACGAGCAGTACTTC. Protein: CASRHGIYEQYF.